Shown below are 22 T cell receptor beta chains from a single sample sequenced in a study of PD-L1 blockade in urothelial cancer. Time point meaning: pretreatment peripheral blood. TCRdb's table, derived via immunoSEQ multiplex PCR, lists solely in-frame clones and lacks some. The sample holds tens of thousands of clones; around four fifths are singletons and the top ten take nearly 15%. The sequenced sample was PBMCs, obtained around atezolizumab (anti-PD-L1) treatment. The receptors stem from a man at least 80 years old with urothelial cancer.

The J gene is TRBJ2-7, the V gene TRBV30; tentative D call: TRBD2 (5 bases). Germline loops: CDR1 GTSNPN, CDR2 SVGIG (reference sequence). The CDR3 consists of 14 residues. V was trimmed by 1 base and J by 4 bases, leaving 14 bases between them. CDR3 in DNA: TGTGCCTGGAGTGAGGCCAGCGGATCATACGAGCAGTACTTC. Translation gives CAWSEASGSYEQYF.

About this clone itself: At one of its ends the junction is not consistent with the germline gene, which may arise from a read error. DNA for the CDR3: TGTGCCAGCAGGGAAGATAGGGGGACATCTATCCGAGGGACTGAAGCTTTCTTT. Amino acid sequence: CASREDRGTSIRGTEAFF. The V call is TRBV6-1, the J call TRBJ1-1; maybe TRBD1 (6 bases). In germline, CDR1 is MNHNS, CDR2 SASEGT. The CDR3 has 18 amino acids.

The chain is built from TRBV6-6 and TRBJ2-1; 9 nucleotides agree with TRBD1. The CDR3 covers 15 residues. The ends lost 4 bases at V and 3 bases at J; junction bases unmatched: 4. CDR1 MNHNY and CDR2 SVGAGI come from the germline V gene (reference sequence). Written as DNA, the CDR3 is TGTGCCAGCAGTTCTGGACAGGGGAGCTACAATGAGCAGTTCTTC. It codes for CASSSGQGSYNEQFF.

This clone was recorded a few times. Here the CDR3 DNA reads TGTGCCAGCAGCTTAGGAGGGACAGGGTTGGAAAAACTGTTTTTT. This gives the protein CASSLGGTGLEKLFF. The V call is TRBV7-2, the J call TRBJ1-4; the match to TRBD1 covers 9 bases. This CDR3 has 15 amino acids. The V and J ends lost 1 base and 8 bases, in that order; junction bases with no gene match: 5. From germline, CDR1 is SGHTA and CDR2 FQGNSA. The whole variable domain, filled in from reference TRBV7-2 and TRBJ1-4, reads GAGVSQSPSNKVTEKGKDVELRCDPISGHTALYWYRQSLGQGLEFLIYFQGNSAPDKSGLPSDRFSAERTGGSVSTLTIQRTQQEDSAVYLCASSLGGTGLEKLFFGSGTQLSVL.

The chain has TRBV7-2 and TRBJ1-4; D not resolved. CDR1 SGHTA and CDR2 FQGNSA come from the germline V gene. The CDR3 sequence is 14 residues long. Trimming shortened V by 5 bases and J by 8 bases, and 15 bases separated the two germline ends. For the CDR3, the DNA is TGTGCCAGCAGCCTGAGGGAGGTGACCGAAAAACTGTTTTTT. It yields the protein CASSLREVTEKLFF.

The rearrangement joins TRBV27 to TRBJ2-7; 11 positions match TRBD2. Germline V gene data show CDR1 as MNHEY and CDR2 as SMNVEV (reference sequence). With 5 bases clipped from V and 3 bases from J, the junction kept 6 bases outside the gene matches. The CDR3 sequence is 15 residues long. This CDR3 is CASSMGLAAGYEQYF. Here the CDR3 DNA reads TGTGCCAGCAGTATGGGACTAGCGGCTGGCTACGAGCAGTACTTC.

CDR3 nucleotides: TGCGCCAGCAGCCAAGAGACTAGCGGGAGGTCCAGCTCCTACGAGCAGTACTTC. The encoded protein is CASSQETSGRSSSYEQYF. V and J are TRBV4-1 and TRBJ2-7; 13 bases line up with TRBD2. The germline V gene encodes CDR1 MGHRA and CDR2 YSYEKL. CDR3 length: 18 residues. With V trimmed by 0 bases and J by 0 bases, 5 bases remained unmatched.

The chain joins TRBV5-4 to TRBJ2-3, with 10 bases fitting TRBD2. V shed 0 bases and J 2 bases; nucleotides not matched to a gene: 3. The length of the CDR3 is 16 residues. Germline V CDR1 and CDR2: SGHNT, YYREEE (reference sequence). CDR3 region: CASSLGTSGFTDTQYF. The CDR3 nucleotides are TGTGCCAGCAGCTTGGGGACTAGCGGATTCACAGATACGCAGTATTTT.

The chain couples TRBV28 to TRBJ2-7; D unresolved. V was cut by 6 bases and J by 1 base, with 4 bases left in between. The CDR3 totals 11 residues. Germline assignment: CDR1 MDHEN and CDR2 SYDVKM. The CDR3 DNA is TGTGCCAGCAGATCTTCCTACGAGCAGTACTTC. Protein: CASRSSYEQYF.

The rearrangement links TRBV19 to TRBJ1-5, with D perhaps matching TRBD1 (5 bases). V was pared by 2 bases and J by 6 bases, with 23 bases between. Germline CDR1 reads LNHDA; CDR2 reads SQIVND (reference sequence). CDR3 length: 18 residues. DNA for the CDR3: TGTGCCAGTAGTATAACCCTTCTCGGTTCCCCAGGGCGTCAGCCCCAGCATTTT. Amino acids: CASSITLLGSPGRQPQHF. The full variable domain, its missing parts supplied by reference TRBV19 and TRBJ1-5, is DGGITQSPKYLFRKEGQNVTLSCEQNLNHDAMYWYRQDPGQGLRLIYYSQIVNDFQKGDIAEGYSVSREKKESFPLTVTSAQKNPTAFYLCASSITLLGSPGRQPQHFGDGTRLSIL.

This clone was picked up one time. The chain combines TRBV6-6 with TRBJ2-5; tentative D call: TRBD1 (8 bases). V was cut by 6 bases and J by 7 bases, with 15 bases left in between. The germline gives CDR1 MNHNY, CDR2 SVGAGI (reference sequence). CDR3 length equals 13 residues. CDR3 nucleotide sequence: TGTGCCAGCAGCGGACAGGGAGGGGTGACCCAGTACTTC. As protein: CASSGQGGVTQYF.

The chain links TRBV6-5 to TRBJ2-7; 9 bases fit TRBD2. After removal of 9 bases from V and 2 bases from J, the junction contained 5 bases not matched to a gene. This CDR3 spans 13 amino acids. The germline V gene encodes CDR1 MNHEY and CDR2 SVGAGI. This CDR3 is CASSGRGTYEQYF. The CDR3 bases are TGTGCCAGTAGCGGGAGAGGTACCTACGAGCAGTACTTC.

The chain links TRBV27 to TRBJ2-6, with 8 bases matching TRBD1. Germline CDR1 reads MNHEY; CDR2 reads SMNVEV (reference sequence). This CDR3 is built from 18 residues. Unmatched junction bases numbered 9, after V lost 5 bases and J lost 0 bases. This CDR3 reads CASSARRQGISGANVLTF. For the CDR3, the DNA is TGTGCCAGCAGTGCAAGGAGACAGGGGATCTCTGGGGCCAACGTCCTGACTTTC.

The chain carries TRBV2 and TRBJ1-1; TRBD1 matches 10 bases. This CDR3 contains 13 residues. Germline V gene lookup returns CDR1 SNHLY and CDR2 FYNNEI. V lost 6 bases to trimming and J lost 7 bases; unmatched junction nucleotides: 5. The CDR3 DNA reads as TGTGCCAGCAGCTTGGGACAGGGGTTTGAAGCTTTCTTT. Translated: CASSLGQGFEAFF.

This clone occurred once. The chain recombines TRBV19 with TRBJ2-1; perhaps TRBD2 as D (6 bases). The CDR3 runs to 12 residues. Germline-derived CDR1 and CDR2 are LNHDA and SQIVND (reference sequence). The V end lost 9 bases, the J end lost 9 bases, and 15 bases lay between the germline ends. CDR3 in amino acids: CASKSTSGEQFF. The CDR3 region has the DNA TGTGCCAGCAAATCGACTAGTGGTGAGCAGTTCTTC.

The chain carries TRBV6-5 and TRBJ2-7; 7 bases line up with TRBD1. V was pared by 6 bases and J by 0 bases, with 8 bases of the junction left unmatched. The CDR3 totals 15 residues. CDR1 and CDR2 (germline): MNHEY, SVGAGI. CDR3 sequence: CASRRTGAGSYEQYF. CDR3 DNA: TGTGCCAGCAGGCGGACAGGCGCTGGCTCCTACGAGCAGTACTTC.

This rearrangement joins TRBV5-4 to TRBJ2-6; no reliable D call. Trimming pared 4 bases from V and 0 bases from J, leaving 11 bases between. The CDR3 has 16 residues. Germline lookup yields CDR1 SGHNT and CDR2 YYREEE (reference sequence). The CDR3 protein is CASSRSSLSGANVLTF. The CDR3 bases are TGTGCCAGCAGCCGGTCGAGCCTCTCTGGGGCCAACGTCCTGACTTTC.

The rearrangement joins TRBV5-1 to TRBJ1-2; no clear D. From germline, CDR1 is SGHRS and CDR2 YFSETQ. V was clipped by 4 bases and J by 4 bases, with 14 bases between them. The CDR3 has 14 amino acids. The CDR3 region is CASSPRSQSYGYTF. The CDR3 bases are TGCGCCAGCAGCCCGCGCTCACAGTCCTATGGCTACACCTTC.

The chain has TRBV5-4 and TRBJ2-7; TRBD2 matches 8 bases. The CDR3 sequence is 17 residues long. CDR1 and CDR2 (germline): SGHNT, YYREEE (reference sequence). V dropped 4 bases and J dropped 2; count of bases not matched to a gene: 14. The CDR3 DNA reads as TGTGCCAGCAGCCGGGGGTCGGGCGGGAGGAGTCCCTACGAGCAGTACTTC. Its translation: CASSRGSGGRSPYEQYF. Using reference TRBV5-4 and TRBJ2-7 for the parts outside the CDR3, the full variable domain is ETGVTQSPTHLIKTRGQQVTLRCSSQSGHNTVSWYQQALGQGPQFIFQYYREEENGRGNFPPRFSGLQFPNYSSELNVNALELDDSALYLCASSRGSGGRSPYEQYFGPGTRLTVT.

V usage is TRBV28 and J usage is TRBJ2-3; TRBD2 agrees at 7 bases. Germline lookup yields CDR1 MDHEN and CDR2 SYDVKM. The CDR3 loop spans 14 amino acids. The J segment lost 9 bases and the V segment lost 6 bases, leaving 12 bases of the junction unmatched. The CDR3, as DNA: TGTGCCAGCAGCCGGGACCCAACGCGGGGGACGCAGTATTTT. Amino acid sequence: CASSRDPTRGTQYF.

V gene TRBV4-1 combines with J gene TRBJ1-3; maybe TRBD1 (5 bases). This CDR3 comprises 15 residues. V gave up 2 bases and J gave up 4 bases, with 12 bases separating them. The germline V gene encodes CDR1 MGHRA and CDR2 YSYEKL. Here the CDR3 DNA reads TGCGCCAGCAGCCAAAACCAGGGATCAGGAAACACCATATATTTT. Amino acids: CASSQNQGSGNTIYF.

The gene calls are TRBV16 and TRBJ1-1, with D possibly TRBD1 on 6 matching bases. The CDR3 consists of 15 residues. Trimming removed 2 bases at V and 1 base at J, with 11 bases between. CDR1 is KGHSY and CDR2 is FQNENV in the germline V gene. CDR3 residues: CASSQRPGENTEAFF. CDR3 bases: TGTGCCAGCAGCCAAAGACCAGGGGAGAACACTGAAGCTTTCTTT.